The count of the clone carrying this T cell receptor beta chain is one. The data were obtained in a study of T cell responses to AZD1222 COVID-19 vaccine. The data were produced by immunoSEQ multiplex PCR, yet TCRdb's version contains in-frame clones alone and is incomplete. The sample has about 130,000 clones, around 83% seen once. The V gene lost 4 bases and the J gene lost 6 bases, with 11 bases spanning the gap. Germline assignment: CDR1 KGHSH and CDR2 LQKENI. This CDR3 is built from 13 residues. This sequence was found in an adult who received the AZD1222 COVID-19 vaccine. Sequenced material: peripheral blood, taken 28 days after the second AZD1222 dose. This chain uses TRBV18 with TRBJ2-3; either TRBD1 or TRBD2 may fit D (5 bases each). The CDR3 loop reads CASSLRRDDTQYF. The CDR3 DNA reads as TGTGCCAGCTCACTCCGCAGGGACGATACGCAGTATTTT.